The entry below describes one T cell receptor (beta chain). Only in-frame clones appear in the TCRdb table, and some are missing; sequencing was by immunoSEQ multiplex PCR. This sample has approximately 61,000 clones, with approximately 91% found just once. The data are from a study of T cell changes during pregnancy in multiple sclerosis. There are 19 residues in the CDR3. Germline V gene data show CDR1 as SEHNR and CDR2 as FQNEAQ (reference sequence). The junction had 14 bases not matched to a gene; V was cut back by 4 bases and J by 1 base. This chain joins TRBV7-9 and TRBJ2-7, with TRBD1 matching over 12 bases. This specimen consisted of peripheral blood, obtained in the first trimester of pregnancy. The sequence was collected from a female donor with multiple sclerosis, enrolled in a pregnancy study. CDR3 in amino acids: CASSSPGQGAYSPSYEQYF. The CDR3 DNA is TGTGCCAGCAGCTCACCGGGACAGGGGGCCTACTCACCTTCCTACGAGCAGTACTTC.